These T cell receptor beta chains were read from a single sample in a study of blood T cell repertoires in COVID-19. Clones were read by immunoSEQ multiplex PCR, and TCRdb kept only the in-frame ones, dropping some. Seen here are 310,000 or so clones, 80% to 90% observed once, and the top ten hold 9.5% to 10%. Sequenced sample: peripheral blood. These receptors all stem from a man aged 25-45 years with COVID-19, enrolled during active disease. Each CDR3 is given with its conserved first and last residue. The D gene is left open where the match is weak. For some rows the clone size is stated as once, few or many, or as a class when expanded; others skip it.

V gene	clone size	J gene	D gene	CDR3 protein	CDR3 DNA
TRBV12-3/TRBV12-4	NA	TRBJ1-1	NA	CASSLQGSTEAFF	TGTGCCAGCAGTTTACAGGGGAGCACTGAAGCTTTCTTT
TRBV27	NA	TRBJ1-3	NA	CASSLTGANGNTIYF	TGTGCCAGCAGTTTGACAGGAGCGAATGGAAACACCATATATTTT
TRBV5-4	NA	TRBJ1-1	TRBD1	CASSLDFGDRNTEAFF	TGTGCCAGCAGCCTAGATTTCGGGGACAGGAACACTGAAGCTTTCTTT
TRBV27	NA	TRBJ2-3	NA	CASSPSWGEKPDTQYF	TGTGCCAGCAGTCCCTCTTGGGGGGAGAAACCAGATACGCAGTATTTT
TRBV11-2	once	TRBJ1-5	TRBD1	CASSLRGTVSEPQHF	TGTGCCAGCAGCTTAAGGGGGACAGTGAGTGAGCCCCAGCATTTT
TRBV9	NA	TRBJ2-3	TRBD1	CASSVERGRADTQYF	TGTGCCAGCAGCGTAGAGAGGGGGCGCGCAGATACGCAGTATTTT
TRBV7-8	NA	TRBJ2-6	TRBD1	CASSPRQGLLGSGANVLTF	TGTGCCAGCAGCCCAAGACAGGGCCTGTTAGGCTCAGGGGCCAACGTCCTGACTTTC
TRBV18	NA	TRBJ1-6	TRBD1	CASSPNSGTVNSPLHF	TGTGCCAGCTCGCCTAACTCCGGGACAGTTAATTCACCCCTCCACTTT
TRBV5-6	NA	TRBJ2-7	TRBD1	CASSLTRRTGAYEQYF	TGTGCCAGCAGCTTGACCAGAAGGACAGGCGCCTACGAGCAGTACTTC
TRBV5-5	NA	TRBJ2-7	TRBD1	CASSLKPEQGAYEQYF	TGTGCCAGCAGCTTGAAACCCGAACAGGGGGCCTACGAGCAGTACTTC
TRBV4-2	NA	TRBJ2-3	NA	CASSQDPPVAGTDTQYF	TGTGCCAGCAGCCAAGATCCACCGGTAGCGGGCACAGATACGCAGTATTTT
TRBV6-2/TRBV6-3	few	TRBJ2-5	TRBD1	CASSKTPQGTLGTQYF	TGTGCCAGCAGTAAGACCCCACAGGGGACCTTGGGAACCCAGTACTTC
TRBV7-2	NA	TRBJ2-7	NA	CASRAWDFASYEQYF	TGTGCCAGCAGGGCCTGGGACTTCGCCTCCTACGAGCAGTACTTC
TRBV5-6	few	TRBJ1-6	NA	CASSLGRVNSPLHF	TGTGCCAGCAGCTTGGGCAGGGTTAATTCACCCCTCCACTTT
TRBV2	NA	TRBJ1-1	NA	CASTLMNTEAFF	TGTGCCAGCACTTTAATGAACACTGAAGCTTTCTTT
TRBV5-8	NA	TRBJ2-1	TRBD2	CASRASGVRYNEQFF	TGTGCCAGCAGGGCTAGCGGGGTGAGATACAATGAGCAGTTCTTC
TRBV7-9	once	TRBJ2-7	NA	CASSPPGPGVSSYEQYF	TGTGCCAGCAGCCCTCCCGGTCCGGGTGTAAGCTCCTACGAGCAGTACTTC
TRBV7-2	NA	TRBJ1-2	TRBD1	CASSFQLGSGGISGGYTF	TGTGCCAGCAGCTTCCAGTTGGGGTCAGGGGGAATATCGGGAGGCTACACCTTC
TRBV7-8	NA	TRBJ2-1	NA	CASSPEASRFF	TGTGCCAGCAGCCCTGAGGCTTCAAGGTTCTTC
TRBV24-1	NA	TRBJ2-2	NA	CATSDFTGLELFF	TGTGCCACCAGTGATTTCACAGGGTTGGAGCTGTTTTTT
TRBV3-1/TRBV3-2	NA	TRBJ2-1	TRBD2	CASGTSGGGAPFF	TGTGCCAGCGGCACGTCCGGCGGGGGGGCCCCGTTCTTC
TRBV2	NA	TRBJ2-1	NA	CALRISPGSYNEQFF	TGTGCCCTACGAATTTCCCCGGGATCCTACAATGAGCAGTTCTTC
TRBV19	NA	TRBJ2-4	NA	CASSIDMVSENIQYF	TGTGCCAGTAGTATCGACATGGTTTCGGAAAACATTCAGTACTTC
TRBV7-2	NA	TRBJ1-4	NA	CASSEDSGYEKLFF	TGTGCCAGCAGCGAGGACAGCGGATATGAAAAACTGTTTTTT
TRBV5-1	NA	TRBJ2-2	TRBD1	CASSAGTGAVGELFF	TGCGCCAGCAGCGCCGGGACAGGGGCTGTCGGGGAGCTGTTTTTT
TRBV28	NA	TRBJ1-5	NA	CASSSDSYSNQPQHF	TGTGCCAGCAGTTCCGACAGTTATAGCAATCAGCCCCAGCATTTT
TRBV12-5	NA	TRBJ1-1	TRBD1	CASGLVQGSHTEAFF	TGTGCTAGTGGTTTGGTACAGGGGTCACACACTGAAGCTTTCTTT
TRBV27	NA	TRBJ2-2	TRBD2	CASSLFSGRAAYTGELFF	TGTGCCAGCAGTTTATTTAGCGGGAGGGCCGCGTACACCGGGGAGCTGTTTTTT
TRBV18	once	TRBJ1-1	TRBD1	CASSSRDSQMNTEAFF	TGTGCCAGCTCATCCCGGGACAGCCAGATGAACACTGAAGCTTTCTTT
TRBV6-1	NA	TRBJ2-3	TRBD2	CASSEERGGTDTQYF	TGTGCCAGCAGTGAAGAGCGGGGGGGCACAGATACGCAGTATTTT
TRBV10-1	NA	TRBJ1-5	TRBD1	CASSRGQGGPRNQPQHF	TGCGCCAGCAGTCGGGGACAGGGGGGGCCTCGCAATCAGCCCCAGCATTTT
TRBV6-1	NA	TRBJ1-5	NA	CASSDGGGTTYQPQHF	TGTGCCAGCAGTGATGGGGGGGGGACAACCTATCAGCCCCAGCATTTT
TRBV24-1	once	TRBJ2-7	TRBD1	CATSDGGQGQSSYEQYF	TGTGCCACCAGTGATGGGGGACAGGGCCAGTCTTCCTACGAGCAGTACTTC
TRBV29-1	NA	TRBJ2-7	NA	CSVGHYYEQYF	TGCAGCGTTGGCCACTACTACGAGCAGTACTTC
TRBV29-1	NA	TRBJ2-7	NA	CSVETRRRGTYEQYF	TGCAGCGTTGAGACCCGCAGGAGAGGGACCTACGAGCAGTACTTC
TRBV27	once	TRBJ2-7	NA	CASSYGQEQYF	TGTGCCAGCAGTTACGGACAGGAGCAGTACTTC
TRBV28	NA	TRBJ2-7	NA	CATGGTSLGEQYF	TGTGCCACCGGGGGAACTAGCCTCGGCGAGCAGTACTTC
TRBV15	NA	TRBJ1-5	TRBD1	CATSRQGAAGQPQHF	TGTGCCACCAGCAGACAGGGGGCCGCTGGTCAGCCCCAGCATTTT
TRBV7-2	NA	TRBJ1-3	TRBD1	CASSWGTVSGNTTYF	TGTGCCAGCAGCTGGGGGACAGTCTCTGGAAACACCACATATTTT
TRBV2	NA	TRBJ2-3	TRBD2	CASSEALQWVAGADTQYF	TGTGCCAGCAGTGAAGCGCTTCAGTGGGTAGCGGGAGCAGATACGCAGTATTTT
TRBV5-1	few	TRBJ2-2	TRBD1	CASSSRTGHNTGELFF	TGCGCCAGCAGCTCACGGACAGGCCATAACACCGGGGAGCTGTTTTTT
TRBV6-5	NA	TRBJ2-7	NA	CASSSELSSYEQYF	TGTGCCAGCAGTTCCGAACTGAGCTCCTACGAGCAGTACTTC
TRBV21-1	NA	TRBJ1-6	NA	CASSKIPTSRGHNSPLHF	TGTGCCAGCAGCAAGATCCCAACTAGCAGGGGGCATAATTCACCCCTCCACTTT
TRBV5-6	NA	TRBJ2-7	NA	CASSFSSGITSGEQYF	TGTGCCAGCAGCTTCTCTTCCGGGATTACCTCGGGGGAGCAGTACTTC
TRBV5-4	NA	TRBJ1-2	NA	CASSPPPPRGNGYTF	TGTGCCAGCAGCCCCCCTCCCCCGCGCGGTAACGGCTACACCTTC
TRBV9	NA	TRBJ1-1	NA	CASSVNDRGVERTEAFF	TGTGCCAGCAGCGTAAACGATCGGGGGGTCGAGCGCACTGAAGCTTTCTTT
TRBV6-6	NA	TRBJ1-5	TRBD1	CASSPHIGGNSNQPQHF	TGTGCCAGCAGTCCACATATAGGGGGCAATAGCAATCAGCCCCAGCATTTT
TRBV9	NA	TRBJ1-6	NA	CASSARDTANNSPLHF	TGTGCCAGCAGCGCCCGGGATACAGCGAATAATTCACCCCTCCACTTT
TRBV5-1	NA	TRBJ2-2	TRBD1	CASSLPGTGYWDGELFF	TGCGCCAGCAGCCTCCCCGGGACAGGGTATTGGGACGGGGAGCTGTTTTTT
TRBV6-5	NA	TRBJ2-7	NA	CASSSPGQQHYEQYF	TGTGCCAGCAGCTCCCCGGGACAACAACACTACGAGCAGTACTTC
TRBV2	NA	TRBJ1-2	NA	CASRLAAYGYTF	TGTGCCAGCAGGTTAGCGGCATATGGCTACACCTTC
TRBV30	once	TRBJ1-5	NA	CAWSVINSNQPQHF	TGTGCCTGGAGTGTAATCAATAGCAATCAGCCCCAGCATTTT
TRBV29-1	NA	TRBJ2-7	NA	CSVSGGNFYEQYF	TGCAGCGTGTCAGGGGGGAATTTTTACGAGCAGTACTTC
TRBV2	NA	TRBJ1-5	TRBD1	CASNWAGGINQPQHF	TGTGCCAGCAATTGGGCAGGGGGAATTAATCAGCCCCAGCATTTT
TRBV4-2	NA	TRBJ2-1	TRBD2	CASSQPGLAGVPGDEQFF	TGTGCCAGCAGCCAACCGGGACTAGCGGGGGTCCCGGGCGATGAGCAGTTCTTC